The 29 T cell receptor beta chains below come from one sample, sequenced in a study of Graves' ophthalmopathy and Graves' hyperthyroidism. For repertoire sequencing, the TCR beta CDR3 regions were amplified from RNA transcripts. Following a first-round RT-PCR that used HTBI primers, a second-round multiplex PCR was carried out. TCRdb reanalysed the multiplex PCR reads using MiXCR and keeps one entry per CDR3 protein. The data show 230,000 or so distinct CDR3 sequences, with around 45% seen just once and approximately 44% held by the top ten. Sequenced material: peripheral blood. These receptors were obtained from an adult man with Graves' ophthalmopathy.

In this sample, this clonotype turned up a few times. The V gene is TRBV5-8, the J gene TRBJ1-2, with D maybe TRBD1 (6 bases). The CDR3 covers 13 residues. Trimming left V 10 bases short and J 2 bases short, with 15 bases between. Germline CDR1 and CDR2: SGHTS and YDEGEE. The CDR3 DNA reads as TGTGCCTCGACTGGGGGGCGCAACTATGGCTACACCTTC. Protein sequence: CASTGGRNYGYTF. The full variable domain, its missing parts supplied by reference TRBV5-8 and TRBJ1-2, is EAGVTQSPTHLIKTRGQQATLRCSPISGHTSVYWYQQALGLGLQFLLWYDEGEERNRGNFPPRFSGRQFPNYSSELNVNALELEDSALYLCASTGGRNYGYTFGSGTRLTVV.

This clonotype was seen a handful of times. V gene TRBV10-2 combines with J gene TRBJ1-5; D not certain. V was trimmed by 2 bases and J by 4 bases, leaving 6 bases between them. Germline V gene data show CDR1 as WSHSY and CDR2 as SAAADI. The CDR3 covers 13 residues. The CDR3 nucleotides are TGCGCCAGCAGTGAGGACGGGAATCAGCCCCAGCATTTT. This encodes CASSEDGNQPQHF.

This chain links TRBV4-1 with TRBJ2-7; 7 positions match TRBD1. V lost 4 bases and J lost 1; bases outside the gene matches: 7. This CDR3 comprises 15 residues. Germline V gene sequence: CDR1 MGHRA, CDR2 YSYEKL. CDR3 amino acids: CASSPTQTGSYEQYF. DNA for the CDR3: TGCGCCAGCAGCCCGACCCAGACAGGGTCCTACGAGCAGTACTTC.

The sample holds one count of this clonotype. The chain joins TRBV7-9 to TRBJ2-7, with D perhaps matching TRBD1 (6 bases). The V and J ends lost 5 bases and 5 bases respectively, with 16 bases between them. The V gene's germline CDR1 is SEHNR and CDR2 FQNEAQ (reference sequence). The CDR3 runs to 14 residues. CDR3 coding DNA: TGTGCCAGCAGCCCCGGGACAAGGGCCCACGAGCAGTACTTC. Its protein is CASSPGTRAHEQYF.

This clonotype has ten or more counts. The chain recombines TRBV24-1 with TRBJ1-6, with a weak D call TRBD1 (6 bases). CDR1 is KGHDR and CDR2 is SFDVKD in the germline V gene. This CDR3 is built from 14 residues. Trimming stripped 7 bases from V and 6 bases from J, with 12 bases between. This chain's CDR3 is CATSSGQFNSPLHF. Here the CDR3 DNA reads TGTGCCACCAGCTCGGGACAATTTAATTCACCCCTCCACTTT.

The rearrangement uses TRBV7-9 and TRBJ1-4, with TRBD1 matching 7 bases. Per the germline V gene, CDR1 is SEHNR and CDR2 is FQNEAQ (reference sequence). V was clipped by 5 bases and J by 6 bases; unmatched bases: 9. The CDR3 is 15 amino acids. This CDR3 is CASSRGQDGDEKLFF. CDR3 in DNA: TGTGCCAGCAGCAGAGGACAGGACGGGGATGAAAAACTGTTTTTT.

The chain combines TRBV7-9 with TRBJ1-1, with a weak D call TRBD1 (6 bases). The V end lost 1 base, the J end lost 5 bases, and 14 bases lay between the germline ends. The CDR3 loop spans 15 amino acids. Germline-derived CDR1 and CDR2 are SEHNR and FQNEAQ (reference sequence). Here the CDR3 DNA reads TGTGCCAGCAGCTTAGAGGTGAGGGGGAAGACTGAAGCTTTCTTT. This sequence encodes CASSLEVRGKTEAFF.

The genes are TRBV19 and TRBJ2-5, with 7 bases that match TRBD1. With V trimmed by 5 bases and J by 1 base, 7 bases remained unmatched. Germline lookup yields CDR1 LNHDA and CDR2 SQIVND (reference sequence). The CDR3 consists of 15 residues. The CDR3 is CASSLRDSFQETQYF. CDR3 DNA: TGTGCCAGTAGTCTCCGGGACAGCTTCCAAGAGACCCAGTACTTC.

The rearrangement links TRBV11-1 to TRBJ1-1, with D possibly matching TRBD1 (5 bases). Trimming pared 5 bases from V and 4 bases from J, leaving 17 bases between. This CDR3 has 15 amino acids. The germline CDR1 and CDR2 sequences are SGHAT and FQDESV (reference sequence). Written as DNA, the CDR3 is TGTGCCAGCAGCGTAACACCCCTGAGGGGCACTGAAGCTTTCTTT. Its protein is CASSVTPLRGTEAFF.

CDR3 bases: TGTGCCAGCAGCTTAGCTGGGACTAGCGGGTGGGAGACCCAGTACTTC. This translates into CASSLAGTSGWETQYF. The V and J genes are TRBV7-8 and TRBJ2-5; 12 nucleotides line up with TRBD2. The CDR3 extends over 16 amino acids. With 0 bases clipped from V and 5 bases from J, the junction kept 4 bases outside the gene matches. The germline V gene encodes CDR1 SGHVS and CDR2 FQNEAQ.

The V call is TRBV12-3 or TRBV12-4, the J call TRBJ2-5; possibly TRBD1 for D (6 bases). Trimming removed 6 bases at V and 5 bases at J, with 19 bases between. The length of the CDR3 is 15 residues. CDR3 region: CASSLAGTKRETQYF. CDR3 nucleotide sequence: TGTGCCAGCAGCTTGGCCGGGACAAAAAGGGAGACCCAGTACTTC.

Turning to this clonotype: A much larger clone lies one base from this, so it may be a read error. The rearrangement links TRBV28 to TRBJ1-1; TRBD1 matches 9 bases. This CDR3 is 14 amino acids long. Germline V gene data show CDR1 as MDHEN and CDR2 as SYDVKM. With V trimmed by 2 bases and J by 11 bases, 9 bases remained unmatched. The CDR3 nucleotides read TGTGCCAGCAGTTTAAACAGGGGGCCCTGGGGGGCTTTCTTT. Translation: CASSLNRGPWGAFF.

The chain carries TRBV19 and TRBJ2-5; 8 nucleotides match TRBD1. CDR1 is LNHDA, CDR2 SQIVND, per germline (reference sequence). The CDR3 consists of 14 residues. J gave up 2 bases and V 6 bases, and 5 bases lay outside the gene matches. The CDR3 nucleotides read TGTGCCAGTAGCAAGGGACAGGAACAAGAGACCCAGTACTTC. Translated, it gives CASSKGQEQETQYF.

This clonotype was found many times. This chain uses TRBV7-9 with TRBJ2-7; D gene uncertain. V lost 3 bases to trimming and J lost 0 bases, with 6 bases between them. This CDR3 is 13 amino acids long. Per germline, CDR1 SEHNR and CDR2 FQNEAQ (reference sequence). CDR3 in amino acids: CASSLPSSYEQYF. The CDR3 nucleotides are TGTGCCAGCAGCTTGCCGAGCTCCTACGAGCAGTACTTC. The full variable domain, rest sourced from reference TRBV7-9 and TRBJ2-7, is DTGVSQNPRHKITKRGQNVTFRCDPISEHNRLYWYRQTLGQGPEFLTYFQNEAQLEKSRLLSDRFSAERPKGSFSTLEIQRTEQGDSAMYLCASSLPSSYEQYFGPGTRLTVT.

The J gene is TRBJ1-5, the V gene TRBV5-1, with 7 bases matching TRBD1. The CDR3 spans 14 residues. V lost 5 bases to trimming and J lost 4 bases; unmatched junction nucleotides: 6. Germline values: CDR1 SGHRS, CDR2 YFSETQ. The CDR3 nucleotides are TGCGCCAGCAGGGGGGACAGCACTAATCAGCCCCAGCATTTT. It is translated as CASRGDSTNQPQHF.

The chain has TRBV9 and TRBJ2-7; a possible D gene is TRBD1 (6 bases). Trimming took off 3 bases at V and 5 bases at J, with 15 bases between the two ends. CDR3 length: 14 residues. Germline CDR1 reads SGDLS; CDR2 reads YYNGEE. CDR3 DNA sequence: TGTGCCAGCAGCGCCGAAACAGGGATCCACGAGCAGTACTTC. Encoded protein: CASSAETGIHEQYF.

The chain is built from TRBV29-1 and TRBJ1-1; 7 positions agree with TRBD1. CDR1 and CDR2 from the germline V gene are SQVTM and ANQGSEA. The CDR3 spans 15 residues. The CDR3 spells CAAPGQSKLNTEAFF. The CDR3 bases are TGCGCTGCCCCGGGACAGAGTAAACTGAACACTGAAGCTTTCTTT.

This clonotype was seen more than once but under ten times. This sequence joins TRBV4-1 and TRBJ2-7; the match to TRBD1 covers 9 bases. CDR3 length: 14 residues. V was pared by 0 bases and J by 6 bases, with 3 bases of the junction left unmatched. Germline CDR1 and CDR2: MGHRA and YSYEKL. CDR3 amino acids: CASSQEDRGVEQYF. CDR3 nucleotide sequence: TGCGCCAGCAGCCAAGAGGACAGGGGAGTCGAGCAGTACTTC.

This clonotype was counted a few times. V usage is TRBV24-1 and J usage is TRBJ2-7; D perhaps matches TRBD2 (6 bases). The CDR3 runs to 13 residues. Germline CDR1 reads KGHDR; CDR2 reads SFDVKD. V was pared by 6 bases and J by 4 bases, with 12 bases between. CDR3: CATSSGGSYEQYF. DNA for the CDR3: TGTGCCACCAGTTCCGGGGGTTCGTACGAGCAGTACTTC.

The CDR3 DNA is TGTGCCAGCAGCTTAGCGAAGGGGATCGTCACTGAAGCTTTCTTT. Residues: CASSLAKGIVTEAFF. The chain uses TRBV7-9 and TRBJ1-1, with D possibly being TRBD1 (5 bases). The CDR3 loop spans 15 amino acids. Germline values: CDR1 SEHNR, CDR2 FQNEAQ (reference sequence). Trimming took off 0 bases at V and 4 bases at J, with 12 bases between the two ends.

The CDR3 is CASNERFVGDRGNTEAFF. In DNA form, the CDR3 reads TGTGCCAGTAATGAAAGATTCGTCGGGGACAGGGGAAACACTGAAGCTTTCTTT. The chain recombines TRBV19 with TRBJ1-1; 10 bases are a match to TRBD1. The ends lost 7 bases at V and 2 bases at J; junction bases unmatched: 16. CDR1 and CDR2 from the germline V gene are LNHDA and SQIVND (reference sequence). This CDR3 is built from 18 residues.

The V call is TRBV9, the J call TRBJ2-7, with D tentatively TRBD2 (5 bases). CDR1 and CDR2 from the germline V gene are SGDLS and YYNGEE. There are 14 residues in the CDR3. The germline V and J ends were trimmed by 4 bases and 2 bases, with 13 bases remaining between them. The CDR3 nucleotides read TGTGCCAGCAGCTTAAACAGCGGAGCCTACGAGCAGTACTTC. Translated: CASSLNSGAYEQYF.

To note about this clonotype: A much more abundant neighbour one base away suggests this may be a read error. The chain joins TRBV5-1 to TRBJ2-5, with TRBD2 matching 16 bases. CDR3 length: 19 amino acids. Germline CDR1 reads SGHRS; CDR2 reads YFSETQ. The CDR3 coding sequence is TGCGCCGGCAGACGCGGGACTAGCGGGGGGGCCTTACTACGGGAGACCCAGTACTTC. Protein: CAGRRGTSGGALLRETQYF.

In this sample, this clonotype turned up many times. The chain combines TRBV9 with TRBJ1-6; D not resolved. Looked up from germline, CDR1 is SGDLS and CDR2 is YYNGEE. This CDR3 spans 13 amino acids. Trimming took 4 bases from V and 6 from J, leaving 8 bases between them. CDR3 nucleotide sequence: TGTGCCAGCAGCCGAGGACCTAATTCACCCCTCCACTTT. Translating gives CASSRGPNSPLHF.

This chain joins TRBV24-1 and TRBJ2-1, with 7 nucleotides matching TRBD1. This CDR3 has 16 residues. Germline values: CDR1 KGHDR, CDR2 SFDVKD. J lost 1 base, V lost 0 bases, and 2 bases had no gene match. Written as DNA, the CDR3 is TGTGCCACCAGTGATTTGGTGACAGGGTCCTACAATGAGCAGTTCTTC. Encoded protein: CATSDLVTGSYNEQFF.

This clonotype was detected a few times. The chain uses TRBV7-2 and TRBJ1-5, with 7 bases that match TRBD1. The CDR3 loop spans 17 amino acids. Germline V gene data show CDR1 as SGHTA and CDR2 as FQGNSA. V trimming: 1 base; J trimming: 0 bases; junction bases outside the gene matches: 6. The CDR3 sequence: CASSLGRQGDSNQPQHF. The CDR3 nucleotides are TGTGCCAGCAGCTTAGGGAGGCAGGGGGATAGCAATCAGCCCCAGCATTTT.

The V call is TRBV7-9, the J call TRBJ2-5; 9 bases are a match to TRBD2. The CDR3 runs 14 residues. V lost 5 bases to trimming and J lost 5 bases; unmatched junction nucleotides: 6. Germline loops: CDR1 SEHNR, CDR2 FQNEAQ (reference sequence). The CDR3 nucleotides read TGTGCCAGCAGCAAATTAGCGGGGGACGAGACCCAGTACTTC. This gives the protein CASSKLAGDETQYF.

With respect to this clonotype: This could be a read error, since a much larger clone is one nucleotide away. The CDR3 end shows no conserved phenylalanine or tryptophan, and so a read error is likely. This chain uses TRBV15 with TRBJ1-1; TRBD1 is a possible D gene (5 bases). CDR1 is LNHNV and CDR2 is YYDKDF in the germline V gene (reference sequence). The CDR3 sequence is 13 residues long. V gave up 8 bases and J gave up 5 bases, with 15 bases separating them. CDR3 in DNA: TGTGCCACCGGGGACGGGGGATGGACTGAAGCTTTCCTT. It specifies CATGDGGWTEAFL.

Only one count was recorded for this clonotype. The junction differs from germline at one of its ends, possibly a read error. This chain links TRBV7-7 with TRBJ2-5; 13 positions agree with TRBD2. Germline V gene lookup returns CDR1 SSHAT and CDR2 FNYEAQ (reference sequence). This CDR3 has 15 amino acids. Here the CDR3 DNA reads TGTGCTAGCAGCCTACTAGCGGGGGGGGCCGGTTACCAGTACTTC. Protein: CASSLLAGGAGYQYF.